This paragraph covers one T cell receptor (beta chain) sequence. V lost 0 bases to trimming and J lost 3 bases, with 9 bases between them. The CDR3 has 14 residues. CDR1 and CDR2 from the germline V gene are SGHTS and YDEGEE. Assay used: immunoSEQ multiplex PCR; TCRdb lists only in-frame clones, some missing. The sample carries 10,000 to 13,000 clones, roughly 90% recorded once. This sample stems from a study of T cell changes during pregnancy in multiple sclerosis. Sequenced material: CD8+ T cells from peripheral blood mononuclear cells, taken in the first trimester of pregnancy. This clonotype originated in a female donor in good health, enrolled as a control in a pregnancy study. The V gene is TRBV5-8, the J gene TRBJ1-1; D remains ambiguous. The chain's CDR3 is CASSLAVPHTEAFF. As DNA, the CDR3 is TGTGCCAGCAGCTTGGCCGTCCCCCACACTGAAGCTTTCTTT.